This entry lists 24 T cell receptor beta chains sequenced from one sample in a study of cytomegalovirus exposure and HLA in healthy donors. It was with 60 Vbeta and 13 Jbeta primers that the PCR ran. Here immunoSEQ multiplex PCR was the method, and the copy in TCRdb shows in-frame clones only, minus some. Seen here are 60,000 to 70,000 clones, approximately 78% observed once, and the top ten hold roughly 8%. The sequenced sample was PBMCs. The receptors derive from a man younger than 35 in good health and CMV-seropositive.

The V call is TRBV7-9, the J call TRBJ2-7; a weak D match, TRBD1 (6 bases). Looked up from germline, CDR1 is SEHNR and CDR2 is FQNEAQ (reference sequence). The CDR3 runs 15 residues. V gave up 4 bases and J gave up 7 bases, with 20 bases separating them. CDR3 sequence reads: CASSSIQQGVREQYF. The DNA of the CDR3 is TGTGCCAGCAGCTCCATACAACAGGGCGTAAGGGAGCAGTACTTC.

The chain has TRBV6-1 and TRBJ1-5, with no clear D. The CDR3 totals 13 residues. Germline values: CDR1 MNHNS, CDR2 SASEGT. Trimming shortened V by 5 bases and J by 5 bases, and 10 bases separated the two germline ends. The CDR3 loop is CASSLEEDQPQHF. The CDR3 DNA is TGTGCCAGCAGTCTCGAGGAGGATCAGCCCCAGCATTTT.

The J gene is TRBJ2-7, the V gene TRBV11-2, with D possibly being TRBD1 (5 bases). Deletions cut 1 base from V and 5 bases from J, with 12 bases between. The CDR3 is 14 amino acids. Germline V gene data show CDR1 as SGHAT and CDR2 as FQNNGV. The CDR3 is CASSLAGMDNEQYF. The DNA for the CDR3 is TGTGCCAGCAGCTTAGCAGGGATGGACAACGAGCAGTACTTC.

CDR3 in DNA: TGTGCCAGCAGCCCAGGGAACCCGCCGGGTACGCAGTATTTT. Its protein product is CASSPGNPPGTQYF. V usage is TRBV9 and J usage is TRBJ2-3; TRBD1 is a possible D gene (5 bases). This CDR3 has 14 amino acids. Germline CDR1 reads SGDLS; CDR2 reads YYNGEE. V lost 4 bases and J 8 bases, leaving 17 bases between the germline ends.

Details on this clone: Germline and junction disagree at one end, which may indicate a read error. The V and J genes are TRBV6-5 and TRBJ1-4; a possible D gene is TRBD1 (5 bases). Germline CDR1 and CDR2: MNHEY and SVGAGI. CDR3 length: 14 residues. CDR3 sequence (DNA): TGTGCCAGCAGTGACTCGGGAGGGGATGAAAAACTGTTTTTT. Its protein product is CASSDSGGDEKLFF.

This clone was observed a few times. The chain combines TRBV10-3 with TRBJ2-1; tentatively, D is TRBD1 (5 bases). Germline V CDR1 and CDR2: ENHRY, SYGVKD. The germline V and J ends were trimmed by 3 bases and 2 bases, with 11 bases remaining between them. The CDR3 is 15 residues long. The CDR3 is CAISESGPPYNEQFF. In nucleotides, the CDR3 is TGTGCCATCAGTGAATCAGGGCCCCCCTACAATGAGCAGTTCTTC.

In its sample, this clone was seen a few times. The V gene is TRBV28, the J gene TRBJ1-4; D may be TRBD1 (5 bases). Germline-derived CDR1 and CDR2 are MDHEN and SYDVKM. V was trimmed by 3 bases and J by 6 bases, leaving 17 bases between them. The CDR3 is 16 amino acids. The CDR3 DNA is TGTGCCAGCAGTTTGGGGTGGGGGGAGAGCCATGAAAAACTGTTTTTT. Its protein is CASSLGWGESHEKLFF. Based on the CDR3 plus reference TRBV28 and TRBJ1-4, the full variable domain is DVKVTQSSRYLVKRTGEKVFLECVQDMDHENMFWYRQDPGLGLRLIYFSYDVKMKEKGDIPEGYSVSREKKERFSLILESASTNQTSMYLCASSLGWGESHEKLFFGSGTQLSVL.

This clone appeared a single time. This chain uses TRBV2 with TRBJ1-6; possible D gene TRBD1, 6 bases. Trimming stripped 6 bases from V and 7 bases from J, with 16 bases between. The CDR3 runs to 15 residues. The germline gives CDR1 SNHLY, CDR2 FYNNEI. CDR3 protein: CASRGLGTRNSPLHF. CDR3 bases: TGTGCCAGCAGAGGATTAGGGACAAGGAATTCACCCCTCCACTTT. Full variable domain (remainder filled in from reference TRBV2 and TRBJ1-6): EPEVTQTPSHQVTQMGQEVILRCVPISNHLYFYWYRQILGQKVEFLVSFYNNEISEKSEIFDDQFSVERPDGSNFTLKIRSTKLEDSAMYFCASRGLGTRNSPLHFGNGTRLTVT.

The chain links TRBV7-9 to TRBJ2-2, with 11 bases aligning to TRBD2. Germline V gene sequence: CDR1 SEHNR, CDR2 FQNEAQ (reference sequence). This CDR3 has 16 amino acids. V dropped 5 bases and J dropped 3; count of bases not matched to a gene: 5. In DNA form, the CDR3 reads TGTGCCAGCAGCCGCGATAGCGGGGGGGACACCGGGGAGCTGTTTTTT. Residues: CASSRDSGGDTGELFF. The entire variable domain, with the rest obtained from reference TRBV7-9 and TRBJ2-2, is as follows: DTGVSQNPRHKITKRGQNVTFRCDPISEHNRLYWYRQTLGQGPEFLTYFQNEAQLEKSRLLSDRFSAERPKGSFSTLEIQRTEQGDSAMYLCASSRDSGGDTGELFFGEGSRLTVL.

CDR3 nucleotides: TGTGCCAGCAGTGACTCGGAGGGTCTCTACCTCAATGAGCAGTTCTTC. Encoded protein: CASSDSEGLYLNEQFF. The chain is built from TRBV6-4 and TRBJ2-1; a possible D gene is TRBD2 (6 bases). The CDR3 covers 16 residues. The germline V gene has CDR1 MRHNA and CDR2 SNTAGT. V lost 0 bases, J lost 6 bases, and 15 bases lay in between.

The chain recombines TRBV7-9 with TRBJ2-5; D perhaps matches TRBD1 (6 bases). The CDR3 loop spans 14 amino acids. Germline lookup yields CDR1 SEHNR and CDR2 FQNEAQ (reference sequence). Between the trimmed V and J ends, which lost 4 bases and 2 bases, there was a span of 11 bases. The CDR3 coding sequence is TGTGCCAGCAGCTCAGGACAGACACAAGAGACCCAGTACTTC. Residues: CASSSGQTQETQYF.

The chain combines TRBV2 with TRBJ1-1; unclear D gene. V was pared by 6 bases and J by 6 bases, with 17 bases between. Germline V gives CDR1 SNHLY, CDR2 FYNNEI. There are 14 residues in the CDR3. The DNA for the CDR3 is TGTGCCAGCAGCGAGGAATTGACCCGGCCTGAAGCTTTCTTT. Translated, it gives CASSEELTRPEAFF.

The chain recombines TRBV30 with TRBJ1-2; no definite D call. The CDR3 has 12 amino acids. The V and J ends lost 5 bases and 1 base respectively, with 8 bases between them. Germline values: CDR1 GTSNPN, CDR2 SVGIG (reference sequence). The CDR3 is CAWVTSNYGYTF. CDR3 bases: TGTGCCTGGGTGACAAGTAACTATGGCTACACCTTC.

V and J are TRBV30 and TRBJ2-7; 11 bases line up with TRBD2. The CDR3 is made up of 14 amino acids. J lost 5 bases, V lost 2 bases, and 5 bases had no gene match. In germline, CDR1 is GTSNPN, CDR2 SVGIG (reference sequence). As DNA, the CDR3 is TGTGCCTGGAGTACTAGCGGGAGAAGCGACGAGCAGTACTTC. As protein: CAWSTSGRSDEQYF.

This clone came up once. The gene calls are TRBV30 and TRBJ2-7; TRBD2 matches 7 bases. With V trimmed by 7 bases and J by 1 base, 10 bases remained unmatched. Germline V gene data show CDR1 as GTSNPN and CDR2 as SVGIG (reference sequence). CDR3 size: 14 residues. The chain's CDR3 is CAYNWGEGSYEQYF. CDR3 DNA: TGTGCCTACAACTGGGGGGAGGGGTCCTACGAGCAGTACTTC.

The chain links TRBV6-6 to TRBJ1-5, with D possibly being TRBD1 (6 bases). Trimming cost V 0 bases and J 2 bases, with 8 bases left between them. There are 15 residues in the CDR3. From germline, CDR1 is MNHNY and CDR2 SVGAGI (reference sequence). The CDR3 nucleotides are TGTGCCAGCAGTTACTCGTCAGGGGGCAATCAGCCCCAGCATTTT. It encodes CASSYSSGGNQPQHF.

This rearrangement joins TRBV6-6 to TRBJ1-2; D ambiguous. Germline CDR1 and CDR2: MNHNY and SVGAGI (reference sequence). Trimming took 3 bases from V and 8 from J, leaving 7 bases between them. CDR3 length equals 11 residues. The CDR3 spells CASSYQKGYTF. CDR3 DNA sequence: TGTGCCAGCAGTTATCAGAAGGGCTACACCTTC.

The chain combines TRBV7-2 with TRBJ1-5, with D possibly TRBD1 on 5 matching bases. CDR1 is SGHTA and CDR2 is FQGNSA in the germline V gene. Trimming left V 1 base short and J 5 bases short, with 12 bases between. CDR3 length: 15 residues. CDR3 coding DNA: TGTGCCAGCAGCTTAGTCATCGGGGGGGATCAGCCCCAGCATTTT. Its translation is CASSLVIGGDQPQHF.

In its sample, this clone was seen many times. For the CDR3, the DNA is TGTGCCAGCAGCGATTCCGGGACTAGCGGGAGCGATGAGCAGTTCTTC. Its protein product is CASSDSGTSGSDEQFF. The V and J genes are TRBV6-4 and TRBJ2-1; 14 bases fit TRBD2. Losses at the gene ends were 6 bases for V and 8 bases for J; bases not matched to a gene: 9. Germline CDR1 and CDR2: MRHNA and SNTAGT. The CDR3 has 16 residues.

This clone occurred once. The chain carries TRBV5-6 and TRBJ2-3; D ambiguous. Deletions cut 2 bases from V and 5 bases from J, with 6 bases between. This CDR3 comprises 12 residues. Germline CDR1 SGHDT, CDR2 YYEEEE. The CDR3 region is CASSFEVDTQYF. As DNA, the CDR3 is TGTGCCAGCAGCTTCGAGGTAGATACGCAGTATTTT. The full variable domain, completed using reference TRBV5-6 and TRBJ2-3, is DAGVTQSPTHLIKTRGQQVTLRCSPKSGHDTVSWYQQALGQGPQFIFQYYEEEERQRGNFPDRFSGHQFPNYSSELNVNALLLGDSALYLCASSFEVDTQYFGPGTRLTVL.

V and J are TRBV30 and TRBJ1-1; 8 nucleotides agree with TRBD1. CDR3 length: 12 residues. V was clipped by 5 bases and J by 7 bases; unmatched bases: 6. Germline values: CDR1 GTSNPN, CDR2 SVGIG (reference sequence). Here the CDR3 DNA reads TGTGCCTGGGGGACAGGTGGGAGTGAAGCTTTCTTT. This translates into CAWGTGGSEAFF.

This chain links TRBV30 with TRBJ2-5, with TRBD1 matching over 7 bases. Germline V gives CDR1 GTSNPN, CDR2 SVGIG (reference sequence). V shed 4 bases and J 5 bases; nucleotides not matched to a gene: 10. This CDR3 has 14 amino acids. CDR3 sequence reads: CAWKKGAFGETQYF. In DNA, the CDR3 is TGTGCCTGGAAGAAGGGGGCCTTTGGGGAGACCCAGTACTTC. Complete variable domain (other parts from reference TRBV30 and TRBJ2-5): SQTIHQWPATLVQPVGSPLSLECTVEGTSNPNLYWYRQAAGRGLQLLFYSVGIGQISSEVPQNLSASRPQDRQFILSSKKLLLSDSGFYLCAWKKGAFGETQYFGPGTRLLVL.

The chain combines TRBV20-1 with TRBJ1-1; D is uncertain. Germline CDR1 and CDR2: DFQATT and SNEGSKA (reference sequence). The CDR3 is made up of 11 amino acids. V gave up 3 bases and J gave up 7 bases, with 9 bases separating them. The CDR3 nucleotides are TGCAGTGCTAGGAGAACAGTTGAAGCTTTCTTT. Protein sequence: CSARRTVEAFF.

V usage is TRBV27 and J usage is TRBJ2-7; D is ambiguous. V was shortened by 6 bases and J by 3 bases, with 12 bases between the two germline ends. The germline V gene encodes CDR1 MNHEY and CDR2 SMNVEV (reference sequence). The CDR3 sequence is 13 residues long. The CDR3 coding sequence is TGTGCCAGCAGCCACACCGAGGACTACGAGCAGTACTTC. Residues: CASSHTEDYEQYF.